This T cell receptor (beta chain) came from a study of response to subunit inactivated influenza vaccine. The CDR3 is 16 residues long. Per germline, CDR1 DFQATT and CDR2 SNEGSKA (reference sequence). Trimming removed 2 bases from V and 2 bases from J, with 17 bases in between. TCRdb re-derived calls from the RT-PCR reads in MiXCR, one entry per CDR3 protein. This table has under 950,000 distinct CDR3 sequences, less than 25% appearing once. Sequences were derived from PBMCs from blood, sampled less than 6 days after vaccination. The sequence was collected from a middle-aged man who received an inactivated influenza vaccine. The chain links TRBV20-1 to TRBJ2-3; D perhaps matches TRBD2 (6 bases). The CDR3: CSARTTVWGLTDTQYF. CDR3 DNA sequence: TGCAGTGCTAGAACCACCGTTTGGGGACTCACAGATACGCAGTATTTT.